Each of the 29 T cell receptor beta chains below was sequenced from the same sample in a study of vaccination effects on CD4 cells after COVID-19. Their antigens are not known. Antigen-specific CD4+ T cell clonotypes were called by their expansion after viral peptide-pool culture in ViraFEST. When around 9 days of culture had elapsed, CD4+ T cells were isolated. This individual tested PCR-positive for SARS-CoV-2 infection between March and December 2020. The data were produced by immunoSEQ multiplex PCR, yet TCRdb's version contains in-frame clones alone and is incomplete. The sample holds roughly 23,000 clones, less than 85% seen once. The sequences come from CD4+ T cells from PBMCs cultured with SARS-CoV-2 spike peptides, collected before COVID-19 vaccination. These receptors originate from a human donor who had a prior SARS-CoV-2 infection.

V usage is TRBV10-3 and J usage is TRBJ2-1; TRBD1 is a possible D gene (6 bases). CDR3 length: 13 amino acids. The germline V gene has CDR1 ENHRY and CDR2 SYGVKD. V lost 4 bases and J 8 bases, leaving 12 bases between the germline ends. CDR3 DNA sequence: TGTGCCATCAGTGTGCGCAGGGGTGATGAGCAGTTCTTC. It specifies CAISVRRGDEQFF.

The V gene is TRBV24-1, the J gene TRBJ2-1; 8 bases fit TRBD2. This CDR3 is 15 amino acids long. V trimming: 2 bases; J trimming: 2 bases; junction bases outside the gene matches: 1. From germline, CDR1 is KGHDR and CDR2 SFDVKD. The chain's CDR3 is CATSDSGGPYNEQFF. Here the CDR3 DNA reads TGTGCCACCAGTGATTCGGGAGGGCCCTACAATGAGCAGTTCTTC.

The CDR3 DNA reads as TGTGCCAGCAGTCCCATAGGGACCCGAACCTACGAGCAGTACTTC. Translated: CASSPIGTRTYEQYF. This rearrangement joins TRBV28 to TRBJ2-7, with D perhaps given as TRBD1 or TRBD2 (5 bases each). The germline V gene has CDR1 MDHEN and CDR2 SYDVKM. Trimming cost V 5 bases and J 2 bases, with 16 bases left between them. There are 15 residues in the CDR3.

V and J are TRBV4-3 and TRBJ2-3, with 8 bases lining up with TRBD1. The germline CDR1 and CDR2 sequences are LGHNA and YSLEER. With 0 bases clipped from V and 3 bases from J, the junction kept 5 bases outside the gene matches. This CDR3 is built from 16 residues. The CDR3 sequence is CASSQDVQGATDTQYF. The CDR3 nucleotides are TGCGCCAGCAGCCAAGATGTTCAGGGGGCGACAGATACGCAGTATTTT.

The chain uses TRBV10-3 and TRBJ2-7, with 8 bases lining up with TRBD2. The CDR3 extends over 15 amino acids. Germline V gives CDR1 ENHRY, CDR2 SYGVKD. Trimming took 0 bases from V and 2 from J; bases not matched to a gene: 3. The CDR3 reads CAISESILAAYEQYF. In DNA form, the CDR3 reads TGTGCCATCAGTGAGTCGATACTAGCGGCCTACGAGCAGTACTTC.

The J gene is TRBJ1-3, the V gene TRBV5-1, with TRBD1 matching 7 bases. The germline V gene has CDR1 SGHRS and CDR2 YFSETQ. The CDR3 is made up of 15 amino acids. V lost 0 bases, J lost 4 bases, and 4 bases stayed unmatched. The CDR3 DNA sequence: TGCGCCAGCAGCTTGGGACAGGGTGGAGGAAACACCATATATTTT. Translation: CASSLGQGGGNTIYF.

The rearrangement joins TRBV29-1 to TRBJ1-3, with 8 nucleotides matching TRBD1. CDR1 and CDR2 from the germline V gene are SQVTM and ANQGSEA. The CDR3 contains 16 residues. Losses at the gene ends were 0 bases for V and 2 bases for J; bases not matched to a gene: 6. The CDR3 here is CSVEEAIQGAGNTIYF. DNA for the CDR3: TGCAGCGTTGAAGAAGCGATACAGGGGGCTGGAAACACCATATATTTT.

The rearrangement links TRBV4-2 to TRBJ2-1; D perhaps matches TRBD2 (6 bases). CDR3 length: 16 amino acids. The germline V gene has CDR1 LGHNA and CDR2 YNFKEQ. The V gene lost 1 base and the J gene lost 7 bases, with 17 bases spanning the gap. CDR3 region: CASSQGAGGDINEQFF. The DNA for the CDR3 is TGTGCCAGCAGCCAAGGGGCCGGGGGAGATATAAATGAGCAGTTCTTC.

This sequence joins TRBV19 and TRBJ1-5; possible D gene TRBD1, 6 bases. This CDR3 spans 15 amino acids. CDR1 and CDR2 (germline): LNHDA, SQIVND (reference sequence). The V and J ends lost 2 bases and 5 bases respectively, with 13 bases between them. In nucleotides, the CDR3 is TGTGCCAGTAGTATATTAAGGACAGCGGATCAGCCCCAGCATTTT. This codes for CASSILRTADQPQHF.

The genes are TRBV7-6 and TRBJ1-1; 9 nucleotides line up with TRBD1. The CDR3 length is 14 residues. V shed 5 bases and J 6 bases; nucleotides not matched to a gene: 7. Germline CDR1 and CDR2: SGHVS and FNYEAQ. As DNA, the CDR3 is TGTGCCAGCAGCAAGAGGGACAGGGCAGCTGAAGCTTTCTTT. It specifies CASSKRDRAAEAFF.

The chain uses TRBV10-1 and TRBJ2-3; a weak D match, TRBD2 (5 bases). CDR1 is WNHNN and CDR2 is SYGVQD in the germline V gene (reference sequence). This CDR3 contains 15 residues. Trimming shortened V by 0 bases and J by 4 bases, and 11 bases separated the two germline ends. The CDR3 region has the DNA TGCGCCAGCAGTGAGTCAGTTTCCGGGGCAGATACGCAGTATTTT. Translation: CASSESVSGADTQYF.

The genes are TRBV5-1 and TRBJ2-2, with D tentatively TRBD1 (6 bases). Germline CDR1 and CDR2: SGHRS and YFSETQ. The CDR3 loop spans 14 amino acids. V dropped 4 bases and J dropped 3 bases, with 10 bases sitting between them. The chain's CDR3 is CASSRDTYTGELFF. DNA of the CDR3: TGCGCCAGCAGCCGGGACACGTACACCGGGGAGCTGTTTTTT.

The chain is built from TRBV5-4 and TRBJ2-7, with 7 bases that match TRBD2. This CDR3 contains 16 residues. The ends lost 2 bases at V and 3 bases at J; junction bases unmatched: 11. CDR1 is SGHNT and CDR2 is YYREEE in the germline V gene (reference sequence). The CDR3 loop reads CASSFGGITEVYEQYF. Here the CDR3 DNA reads TGTGCCAGCAGCTTCGGGGGGATTACGGAGGTCTACGAGCAGTACTTC.

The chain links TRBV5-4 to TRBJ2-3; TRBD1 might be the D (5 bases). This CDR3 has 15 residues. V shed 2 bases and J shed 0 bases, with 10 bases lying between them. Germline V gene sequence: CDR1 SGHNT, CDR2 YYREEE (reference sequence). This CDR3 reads CASSLSTASTDTQYF. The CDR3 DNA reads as TGTGCCAGCAGCTTATCGACAGCTAGCACAGATACGCAGTATTTT.

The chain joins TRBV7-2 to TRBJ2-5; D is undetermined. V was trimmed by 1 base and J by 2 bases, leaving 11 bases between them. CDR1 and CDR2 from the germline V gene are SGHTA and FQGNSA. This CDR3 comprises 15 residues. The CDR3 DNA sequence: TGTGCCAGCAGCTTAGTCCGCGGAAATCAAGAGACCCAGTACTTC. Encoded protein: CASSLVRGNQETQYF.

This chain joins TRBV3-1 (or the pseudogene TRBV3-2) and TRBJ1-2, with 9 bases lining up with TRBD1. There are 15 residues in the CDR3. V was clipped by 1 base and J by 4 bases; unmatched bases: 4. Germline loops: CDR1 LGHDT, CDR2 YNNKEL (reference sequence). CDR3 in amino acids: CASSQAATGGYGYTF. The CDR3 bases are TGTGCCAGCAGCCAAGCCGCGACAGGGGGCTATGGCTACACCTTC.

The CDR3 DNA is TGTGCCAGCAGTGAAGCAAGGCAGCAGGATGAGCAGTTCTTC. The encoded protein is CASSEARQQDEQFF. The V call is TRBV2, the J call TRBJ2-1; D is unresolved. CDR1 is SNHLY, CDR2 FYNNEI, per germline. Trimming removed 0 bases from V and 8 bases from J, with 11 bases in between. The CDR3 covers 14 residues.

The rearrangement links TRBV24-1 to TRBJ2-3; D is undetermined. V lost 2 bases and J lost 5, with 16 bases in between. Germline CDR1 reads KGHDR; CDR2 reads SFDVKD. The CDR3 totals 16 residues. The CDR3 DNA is TGTGCCACCAGTGATTCTTGGCGGACCAATTTAGATACGCAGTATTTT. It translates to CATSDSWRTNLDTQYF.

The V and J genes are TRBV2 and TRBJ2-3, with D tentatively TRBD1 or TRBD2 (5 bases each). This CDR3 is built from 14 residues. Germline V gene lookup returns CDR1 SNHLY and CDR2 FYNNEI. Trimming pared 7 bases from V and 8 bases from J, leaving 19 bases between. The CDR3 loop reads CASTGTRLVATQYF. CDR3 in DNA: TGTGCCAGCACGGGGACCCGTTTGGTGGCTACGCAGTATTTT.

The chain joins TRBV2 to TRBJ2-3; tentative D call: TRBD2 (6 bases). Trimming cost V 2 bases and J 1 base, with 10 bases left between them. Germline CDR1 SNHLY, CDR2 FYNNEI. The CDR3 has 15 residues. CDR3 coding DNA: TGTGCCAGCAGTGAATTTTGGGGGGGCACAGATACGCAGTATTTT. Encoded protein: CASSEFWGGTDTQYF.

Written as DNA, the CDR3 is TGTGCCAGCAACTTCGGAGGTTGGGATACGCAGTATTTT. It translates to CASNFGGWDTQYF. V gene TRBV7-9 combines with J gene TRBJ2-3; a possible D gene is TRBD2 (5 bases). The V end lost 7 bases, the J end lost 6 bases, and 14 bases lay between the germline ends. Germline-derived CDR1 and CDR2 are SEHNR and FQNEAQ (reference sequence). This CDR3 has 13 residues.

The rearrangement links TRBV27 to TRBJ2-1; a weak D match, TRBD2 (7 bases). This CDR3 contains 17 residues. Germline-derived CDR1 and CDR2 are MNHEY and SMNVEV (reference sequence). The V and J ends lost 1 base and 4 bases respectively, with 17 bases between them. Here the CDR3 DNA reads TGTGCCAGCAGTTTATTGGGGGGGGCTAGCGGATACAATGAGCAGTTCTTC. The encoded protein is CASSLLGGASGYNEQFF.

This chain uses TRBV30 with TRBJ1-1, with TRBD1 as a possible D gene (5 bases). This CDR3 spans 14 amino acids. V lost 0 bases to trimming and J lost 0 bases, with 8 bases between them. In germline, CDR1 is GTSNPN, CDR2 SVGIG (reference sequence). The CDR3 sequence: CAWSVVGVNTEAFF. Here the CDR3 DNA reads TGTGCCTGGAGTGTAGTGGGGGTGAACACTGAAGCTTTCTTT.

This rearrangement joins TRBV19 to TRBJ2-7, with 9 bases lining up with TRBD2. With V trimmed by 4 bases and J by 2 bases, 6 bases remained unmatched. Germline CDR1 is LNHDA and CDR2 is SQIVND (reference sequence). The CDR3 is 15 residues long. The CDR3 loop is CASSTAASGTYEQYF. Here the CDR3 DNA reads TGTGCCAGTAGTACCGCCGCTAGCGGGACCTACGAGCAGTACTTC.

The CDR3 is CASSIELAGYGDIQYF. The CDR3 bases are TGTGCCAGTAGTATTGAACTAGCGGGCTACGGGGACATTCAGTACTTC. The chain has TRBV19 and TRBJ2-4; 9 bases are a match to TRBD2. Unmatched junction bases numbered 11, after V lost 3 bases and J lost 8 bases. Germline V gene data show CDR1 as LNHDA and CDR2 as SQIVND (reference sequence). The CDR3 has 16 amino acids.

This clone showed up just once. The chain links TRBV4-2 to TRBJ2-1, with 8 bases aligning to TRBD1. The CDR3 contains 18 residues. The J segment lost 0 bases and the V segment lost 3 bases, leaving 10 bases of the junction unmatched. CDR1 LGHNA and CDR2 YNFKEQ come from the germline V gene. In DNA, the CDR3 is TGTGCCAGCAGCCAGCAGGGGGCTCCTTTGAGCTCCTACAATGAGCAGTTCTTC. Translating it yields CASSQQGAPLSSYNEQFF.

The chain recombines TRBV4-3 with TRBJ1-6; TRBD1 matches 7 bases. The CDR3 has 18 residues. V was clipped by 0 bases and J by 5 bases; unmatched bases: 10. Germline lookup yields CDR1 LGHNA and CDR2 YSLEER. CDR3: CASSQERQGVNNNSPLHF. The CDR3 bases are TGCGCCAGCAGCCAAGAAAGACAGGGCGTAAACAATAATTCACCCCTCCACTTT.

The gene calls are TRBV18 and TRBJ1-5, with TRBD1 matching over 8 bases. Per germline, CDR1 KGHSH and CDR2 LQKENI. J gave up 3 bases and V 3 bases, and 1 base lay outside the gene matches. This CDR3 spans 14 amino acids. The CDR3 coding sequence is TGTGCCAGCTCACCGGGACAGGTCAATCAGCCCCAGCATTTT. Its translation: CASSPGQVNQPQHF.

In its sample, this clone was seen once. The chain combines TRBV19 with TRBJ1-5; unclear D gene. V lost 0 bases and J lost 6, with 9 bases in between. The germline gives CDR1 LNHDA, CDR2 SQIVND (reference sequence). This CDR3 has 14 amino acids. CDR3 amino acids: CASSIDREAQPQHF. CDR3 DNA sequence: TGTGCCAGTAGTATAGATCGAGAGGCTCAGCCCCAGCATTTT.